This T cell receptor (beta chain) was captured in a study of Ad26.COV2.S vaccination and SARS-CoV-2 variants. Whole-study findings and limits: Vaccine recipients surpassed placebo recipients in spike-specific TCR breadth.

The treatment: some 19 received Ad26.COV2.S at low or high dose, single or two shots; several received placebo; per-sample allocation not given. Sampling was performed 63 days after the first vaccine or placebo injection. Here immunoSEQ multiplex PCR was the method, and the copy in TCRdb shows in-frame clones only, minus some. Here the sample spans a few hundred thousand clones, 80% to 90% being singletons. Note on this clone: The antigen is not known.

Material: peripheral blood, obtained in a trial of Ad26.COV2.S vaccine versus placebo. The source of this sequence is a person aged 18-65 years who received the Ad26.COV2.S COVID-19 vaccine or a placebo.

CDR3 region: CASRVDPSTDTQYF. CDR3 coding DNA: TGTGCCAGCAGAGTTGACCCGAGCACAGATACGCAGTATTTT. The chain has TRBV6-5 and TRBJ2-3; D unresolved. The germline V and J ends were trimmed by 6 bases and 0 bases, with 10 bases remaining between them. The CDR3 has 14 residues. Looked up from germline, CDR1 is MNHEY and CDR2 is SVGAGI.